The clone carrying this T cell receptor (beta chain) showed up just a few times. Its antigen is unknown. The sample is drawn from a study of T cell repertoires in cytomegalovirus infection. Via MiXCR, TCRdb re-called the reads, giving one row per CDR3 protein. The repertoire holds approximately 910,000 distinct CDR3 sequences, with 31% as singletons. Trimming cost V 5 bases and J 4 bases, with 14 bases left between them. The CDR3 spans 14 residues. Germline V gene data show CDR1 as LNHDA and CDR2 as SQIVND (reference sequence). The chain recombines TRBV19 with TRBJ1-2; D gene ambiguous. The sample in question was cultured CD8+ T cells from PBMCs, obtained from culture after CMV antigen stimulation. This receptor was identified in a human donor in good health (CMV status not recorded). Some clones in this sample may be carry-over from other donors' samples. CDR3 nucleotides: TGTGCCAGTAGTGAGGCCTACTGGCGCTATGGCTACACCTTC. It yields the protein CASSEAYWRYGYTF.